These T cell receptor beta chains were read from a single sample in a study of OX40 agonist ivuxolimab in advanced cancers. The assay was immunoSEQ multiplex PCR, and TCRdb's table has in-frame clones only and misses some. The sample yields some 54,000 clones, 86% seen once. The starting material was CD4+ or CD8+ T cells sorted from blood, obtained in a trial of the OX40 agonist ivuxolimab. Every receptor here comes from an adult with an advanced solid tumor such as melanoma, head and neck, liver or kidney cancer. Both conserved end residues are part of each CDR3. The D gene is left open where the match is weak. A clone size is listed for some rows: how often the clone was seen (once, few, many), or a class if it is expanded.

cdr3_aa: CASTPLESSGANVLTF
cdr3_nt: TGTGCCAGCACCCCCCTCGAGAGTTCTGGGGCCAACGTCCTGACTTTC
d_call: NA
v_call: TRBV2
clone_size: NA
j_call: TRBJ2-6

cdr3_aa: CASSYSGEDYGYTF
cdr3_nt: TGCGCCAGCAGTTACTCAGGGGAAGACTATGGCTACACCTTC
d_call: NA
v_call: TRBV5-1
clone_size: NA
j_call: TRBJ1-2

cdr3_aa: CASTQKDRIPLNQPQHF
cdr3_nt: TGCGCCAGCACTCAAAAGGACAGAATCCCCTTAAATCAGCCCCAGCATTTT
d_call: NA
v_call: TRBV10-1
clone_size: NA
j_call: TRBJ1-5

cdr3_aa: CAISPQGDNSPLHF
cdr3_nt: TGTGCCATCAGTCCACAGGGAGATAATTCACCCCTCCACTTT
d_call: NA
v_call: TRBV10-3
clone_size: NA
j_call: TRBJ1-6

cdr3_aa: CASRGEELETQYF
cdr3_nt: TGTGCTAGTCGGGGGGAGGAACTCGAGACCCAGTACTTC
d_call: TRBD2
v_call: TRBV12-5
clone_size: NA
j_call: TRBJ2-5

cdr3_aa: CASSLGTGGAADTQYF
cdr3_nt: TGTGCCAGCAGCTTGGGTACAGGGGGCGCGGCAGATACGCAGTATTTT
d_call: TRBD1
v_call: TRBV11-3
clone_size: NA
j_call: TRBJ2-3

cdr3_aa: CASSLRGYEQYF
cdr3_nt: TGTGCCAGCAGCCTGCGGGGATACGAGCAGTACTTC
d_call: NA
v_call: TRBV7-2
clone_size: NA
j_call: TRBJ2-7

cdr3_aa: CASSGTGGIDTQYF
cdr3_nt: TGTGCCAGTAGTGGGACAGGGGGCATCGATACGCAGTATTTT
d_call: TRBD1
v_call: TRBV19
clone_size: NA
j_call: TRBJ2-3

cdr3_aa: CAWSRWTGGDGTEAFF
cdr3_nt: TGTGCCTGGAGTAGATGGACAGGGGGCGATGGCACTGAAGCTTTCTTT
d_call: TRBD1
v_call: TRBV30
clone_size: NA
j_call: TRBJ1-1

cdr3_aa: CASSLVLGGEQFF
cdr3_nt: TGCGCCAGCAGCTTGGTCCTAGGGGGTGAGCAGTTCTTC
d_call: NA
v_call: TRBV5-1
clone_size: NA
j_call: TRBJ2-1

cdr3_aa: CASSREHSGGVAEQFF
cdr3_nt: TGCGCCAGCAGCCGGGAACATAGCGGGGGTGTCGCTGAGCAGTTCTTC
d_call: TRBD2
v_call: TRBV4-1
clone_size: medium-sized
j_call: TRBJ2-1

cdr3_aa: CATSRDIGVRGDTQYF
cdr3_nt: TGTGCCACCAGCAGAGATATCGGGGTCAGGGGGGATACGCAGTATTTT
d_call: TRBD1
v_call: TRBV15
clone_size: once
j_call: TRBJ2-3

cdr3_aa: CASSLGQPNQPQHF
cdr3_nt: TGCGCCAGCAGCTTGGGACAGCCTAATCAGCCCCAGCATTTT
d_call: NA
v_call: TRBV5-1
clone_size: NA
j_call: TRBJ1-5

cdr3_aa: CASSKESSGTDSYEQYF
cdr3_nt: TGTGCCAGCAGCAAAGAGTCGTCCGGGACAGACTCCTACGAGCAGTACTTC
d_call: NA
v_call: TRBV21-1
clone_size: NA
j_call: TRBJ2-7

cdr3_aa: CASSFDSHTDTQYF
cdr3_nt: TGTGCCAGCAGCTTTGACTCCCACACAGATACGCAGTATTTT
d_call: NA
v_call: TRBV11-3
clone_size: NA
j_call: TRBJ2-3

cdr3_aa: CASRSSGRLNTEAFF
cdr3_nt: TGTGCCAGCAGGAGTAGTGGACGGTTGAACACTGAAGCTTTCTTT
d_call: NA
v_call: TRBV6-5
clone_size: NA
j_call: TRBJ1-1

cdr3_aa: CASSLSGPGASETQYF
cdr3_nt: TGTGCCAGCAGTTTATCGGGACCGGGAGCTTCAGAGACCCAGTACTTC
d_call: NA
v_call: TRBV27
clone_size: NA
j_call: TRBJ2-5

cdr3_aa: CASSDGTTNEKLFF
cdr3_nt: TGTGCCAGCAGTGACGGGACAACTAATGAAAAACTGTTTTTT
d_call: NA
v_call: TRBV6-1
clone_size: NA
j_call: TRBJ1-4

cdr3_aa: CASSEISFATEAFF
cdr3_nt: TGTGCCAGCAGTGAGATCAGTTTTGCCACTGAAGCTTTCTTT
d_call: NA
v_call: TRBV2
clone_size: NA
j_call: TRBJ1-1

cdr3_aa: CASTPTRATNEKLFF
cdr3_nt: TGTGCCAGCACCCCCACTAGGGCAACTAATGAAAAACTGTTTTTT
d_call: NA
v_call: TRBV5-5
clone_size: NA
j_call: TRBJ1-4

cdr3_aa: CATTPRTGVYEQYF
cdr3_nt: TGTGCCACGACTCCGAGGACAGGGGTTTACGAGCAGTACTTC
d_call: TRBD1
v_call: TRBV6-6
clone_size: NA
j_call: TRBJ2-7

cdr3_aa: CASRPAGGIEAFF
cdr3_nt: TGTGCCAGCAGACCAGCGGGGGGTATTGAAGCTTTCTTT
d_call: NA
v_call: TRBV11-1
clone_size: NA
j_call: TRBJ1-1

cdr3_aa: CASSVGGTEGYNEQFF
cdr3_nt: TGTGCCAGCAGCGTAGGAGGGACAGAGGGTTACAATGAGCAGTTCTTC
d_call: TRBD1
v_call: TRBV9
clone_size: NA
j_call: TRBJ2-1

cdr3_aa: CASREGSGYEKLFF
cdr3_nt: TGTGCCAGCAGAGAGGGGTCAGGATATGAAAAACTGTTTTTT
d_call: NA
v_call: TRBV2
clone_size: NA
j_call: TRBJ1-4

cdr3_aa: CASSFGGAGYEQYF
cdr3_nt: TGCGCCAGCAGCTTCGGGGGGGCCGGGTACGAGCAGTACTTC
d_call: TRBD2
v_call: TRBV5-1
clone_size: NA
j_call: TRBJ2-7

cdr3_aa: CSVATPQKGSYNEQFF
cdr3_nt: TGCAGCGTTGCTACCCCACAGAAGGGCTCCTACAATGAGCAGTTCTTC
d_call: NA
v_call: TRBV29-1
clone_size: NA
j_call: TRBJ2-1

cdr3_aa: CASRFTGGRGYTF
cdr3_nt: TGTGCCAGCAGATTTACAGGGGGTCGTGGCTACACCTTC
d_call: TRBD1
v_call: TRBV7-2
clone_size: NA
j_call: TRBJ1-2

cdr3_aa: CASSESWGTDTQYF
cdr3_nt: TGTGCCAGCAGTGAATCGTGGGGCACAGATACGCAGTATTTT
d_call: NA
v_call: TRBV25-1
clone_size: NA
j_call: TRBJ2-3

cdr3_aa: CASLQGHTEAFF
cdr3_nt: TGTGCCAGCTTACAGGGCCACACTGAAGCTTTCTTT
d_call: NA
v_call: TRBV19
clone_size: NA
j_call: TRBJ1-1

cdr3_aa: CASRYAANQPQHF
cdr3_nt: TGTGCCAGCAGGTACGCGGCGAATCAGCCCCAGCATTTT
d_call: NA
v_call: TRBV6-1
clone_size: NA
j_call: TRBJ1-5

cdr3_aa: CASSLKGLSYGYTF
cdr3_nt: TGTGCCAGCAGCTTAAAGGGACTGAGCTATGGCTACACCTTC
d_call: NA
v_call: TRBV2
clone_size: once
j_call: TRBJ1-2

cdr3_aa: CASSLTQGAAYGYTF
cdr3_nt: TGTGCCAGCAGCTTGACACAGGGGGCAGCCTATGGCTACACCTTC
d_call: TRBD1
v_call: TRBV7-2
clone_size: NA
j_call: TRBJ1-2

cdr3_aa: CASSLVKGETQYF
cdr3_nt: TGTGCCAGCAGCTTAGTGAAGGGAGAGACCCAGTACTTC
d_call: NA
v_call: TRBV11-3
clone_size: NA
j_call: TRBJ2-5

cdr3_aa: CASSLGGNTEAFF
cdr3_nt: TGCGCCAGCAGCTTGGGGGGAAACACTGAAGCTTTCTTT
d_call: NA
v_call: TRBV5-1
clone_size: NA
j_call: TRBJ1-1

cdr3_aa: CASSPPDGWTDTQYF
cdr3_nt: TGTGCCAGCTCACCACCAGACGGGTGGACAGATACGCAGTATTTT
d_call: NA
v_call: TRBV18
clone_size: NA
j_call: TRBJ2-3

cdr3_aa: CASSTGGVDTQYF
cdr3_nt: TGTGCCAGCAGTACAGGGGGCGTAGATACGCAGTATTTT
d_call: TRBD1
v_call: TRBV2
clone_size: NA
j_call: TRBJ2-3

cdr3_aa: CASSPTEGAYGYTF
cdr3_nt: TGCGCCAGCAGCCCCACAGAAGGGGCCTATGGCTACACCTTC
d_call: NA
v_call: TRBV5-1
clone_size: NA
j_call: TRBJ1-2

cdr3_aa: CASSSTVRLSAYEQYF
cdr3_nt: TGTGCCAGCAGTTCGACAGTCCGCTTATCCGCGTACGAGCAGTACTTC
d_call: NA
v_call: TRBV6-5
clone_size: NA
j_call: TRBJ2-7